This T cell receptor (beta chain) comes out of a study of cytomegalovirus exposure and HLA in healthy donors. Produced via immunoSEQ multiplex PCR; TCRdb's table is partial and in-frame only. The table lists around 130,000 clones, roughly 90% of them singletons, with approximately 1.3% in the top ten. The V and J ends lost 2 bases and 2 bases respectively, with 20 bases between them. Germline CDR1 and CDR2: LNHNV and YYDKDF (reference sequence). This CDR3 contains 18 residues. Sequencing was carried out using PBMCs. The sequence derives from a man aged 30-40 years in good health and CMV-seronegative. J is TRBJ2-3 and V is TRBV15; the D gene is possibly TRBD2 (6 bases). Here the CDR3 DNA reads TGTGCCACCAGCAGACTTCCCTCCGGGACTTCCCTCACAGATACGCAGTATTTT. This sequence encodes CATSRLPSGTSLTDTQYF.